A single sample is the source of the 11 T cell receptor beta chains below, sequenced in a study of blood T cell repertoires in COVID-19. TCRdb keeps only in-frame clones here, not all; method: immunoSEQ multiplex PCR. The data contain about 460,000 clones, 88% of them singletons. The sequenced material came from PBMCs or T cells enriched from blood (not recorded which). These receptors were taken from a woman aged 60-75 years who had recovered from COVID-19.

For the CDR3, the DNA is TGCGCCAGCGGGGGTAGCGGGGGCTTCCCCTACGAGCAGTACTTC. This encodes CASGGSGGFPYEQYF. The J gene is TRBJ2-7, the V gene TRBV10-2; 9 bases fit TRBD2. The CDR3 is 15 amino acids. Per the germline V gene, CDR1 is WSHSY and CDR2 is SAAADI. With V trimmed by 8 bases and J by 2 bases, 10 bases remained unmatched.

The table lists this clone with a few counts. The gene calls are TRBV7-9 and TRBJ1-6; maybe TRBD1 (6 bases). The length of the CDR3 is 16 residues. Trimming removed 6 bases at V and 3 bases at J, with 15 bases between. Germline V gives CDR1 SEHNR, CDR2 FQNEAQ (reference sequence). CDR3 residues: CASRRTGQVYNSPLHF. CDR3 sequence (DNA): TGTGCCAGCAGACGCACGGGACAAGTCTATAATTCACCCCTCCACTTT. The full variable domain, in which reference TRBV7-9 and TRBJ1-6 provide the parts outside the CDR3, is DTGVSQNPRHKITKRGQNVTFRCDPISEHNRLYWYRQTLGQGPEFLTYFQNEAQLEKSRLLSDRFSAERPKGSFSTLEIQRTEQGDSAMYLCASRRTGQVYNSPLHFGNGTRLTVT.

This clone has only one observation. The CDR3: CASSLVGRVRSQETQYF. DNA for the CDR3: TGCGCCAGCAGCTTGGTGGGGAGAGTACGGTCCCAAGAGACCCAGTACTTC. The V gene is TRBV5-1, the J gene TRBJ2-5; a possible D gene is TRBD2 (5 bases). This CDR3 has 17 residues. Germline V gives CDR1 SGHRS, CDR2 YFSETQ. Trimming left V 0 bases short and J 1 base short, with 16 bases between.

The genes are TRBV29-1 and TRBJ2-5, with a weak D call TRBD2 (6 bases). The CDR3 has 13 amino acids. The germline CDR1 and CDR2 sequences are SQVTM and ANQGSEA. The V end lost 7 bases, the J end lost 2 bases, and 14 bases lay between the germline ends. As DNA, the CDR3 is TGCAGCGCTGGCCCGCGGGGACAAGAGACCCAGTACTTC. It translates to CSAGPRGQETQYF.

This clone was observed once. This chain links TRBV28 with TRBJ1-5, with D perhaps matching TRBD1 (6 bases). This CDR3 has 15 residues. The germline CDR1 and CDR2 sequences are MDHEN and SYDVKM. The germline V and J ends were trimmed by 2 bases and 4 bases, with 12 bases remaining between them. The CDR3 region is CASSLDRNQNQPQHF. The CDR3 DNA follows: TGTGCCAGCAGTTTAGACAGGAACCAAAATCAGCCCCAGCATTTT.

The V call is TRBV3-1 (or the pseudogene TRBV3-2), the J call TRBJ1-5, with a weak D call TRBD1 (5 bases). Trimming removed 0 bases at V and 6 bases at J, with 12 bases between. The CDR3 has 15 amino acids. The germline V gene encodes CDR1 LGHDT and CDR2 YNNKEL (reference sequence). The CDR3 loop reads CASSQDMGGGQPQHF. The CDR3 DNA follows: TGTGCCAGCAGCCAAGATATGGGCGGGGGTCAGCCCCAGCATTTT.

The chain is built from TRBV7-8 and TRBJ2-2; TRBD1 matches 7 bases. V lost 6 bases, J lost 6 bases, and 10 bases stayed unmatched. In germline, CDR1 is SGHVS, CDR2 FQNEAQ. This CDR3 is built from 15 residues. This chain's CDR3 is CASRSETGLPGELFF. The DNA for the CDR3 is TGTGCCAGCAGATCTGAGACAGGGTTGCCCGGGGAGCTGTTTTTT. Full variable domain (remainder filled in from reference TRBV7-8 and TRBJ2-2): GAGVSQSPRYKVAKRGQDVALRCDPISGHVSLFWYQQALGQGPEFLTYFQNEAQLDKSGLPSDRFFAERPEGSVSTLKIQRTQQEDSAVYLCASRSETGLPGELFFGEGSRLTVL.

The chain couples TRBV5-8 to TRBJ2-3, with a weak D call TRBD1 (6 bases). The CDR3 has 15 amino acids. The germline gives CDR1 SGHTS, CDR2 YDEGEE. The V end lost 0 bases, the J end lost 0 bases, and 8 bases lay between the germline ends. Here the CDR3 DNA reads TGTGCCAGCAGCTTGGGACAGGCTAGCACAGATACGCAGTATTTT. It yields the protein CASSLGQASTDTQYF.

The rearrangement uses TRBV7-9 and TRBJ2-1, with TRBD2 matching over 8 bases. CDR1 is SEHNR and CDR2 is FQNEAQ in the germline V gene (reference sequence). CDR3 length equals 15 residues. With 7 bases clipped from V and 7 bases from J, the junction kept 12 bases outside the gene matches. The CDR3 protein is CASMFPGLGMNEQFF. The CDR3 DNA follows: TGTGCCAGCATGTTCCCGGGACTAGGTATGAATGAGCAGTTCTTC.

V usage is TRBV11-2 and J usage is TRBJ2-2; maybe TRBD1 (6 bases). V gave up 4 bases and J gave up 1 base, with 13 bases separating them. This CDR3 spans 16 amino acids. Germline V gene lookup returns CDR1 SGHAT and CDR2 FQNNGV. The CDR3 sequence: CASSWLGTKNTGELFF. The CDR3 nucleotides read TGTGCCAGCAGCTGGTTGGGGACAAAGAACACCGGGGAGCTGTTTTTT.

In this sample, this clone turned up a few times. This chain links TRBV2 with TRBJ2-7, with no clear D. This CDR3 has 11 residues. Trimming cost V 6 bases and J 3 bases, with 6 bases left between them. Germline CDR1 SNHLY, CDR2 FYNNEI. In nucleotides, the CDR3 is TGTGCCAGCAGGAAGAGCTACGAGCAGTACTTC. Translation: CASRKSYEQYF.